A selection of T cell receptor beta chains follows, all from one sample in a study of cytomegalovirus exposure and HLA in healthy donors. This table comes from immunoSEQ multiplex PCR, and its TCRdb copy is limited to in-frame clones, with some not included. The data show 110,000 or so clones, with around three quarters seen just once and 2% to 2.5% held by the top ten. Sample: PBMCs. Receptor source: a human donor in good health. Both conserved end residues are part of each CDR3. D genes are given only for firm matches. Clone size is not always given. Where it is, it says once, few, many or a class for expanded clones.

j_gene	v_gene	abundance	d_gene	CDR3nt	CDR3aa
TRBJ2-5	TRBV15	-	-	TGTGCCACCAGCAAAGGGGACTCCCGGCGATCTCAAGAGACCCAGTACTTC	CATSKGDSRRSQETQYF
TRBJ2-5	TRBV7-9	-	TRBD1	TGTGCCAGCAGCTTAGGACAGGGGGAAGAGACCCAGTACTTC	CASSLGQGEETQYF
TRBJ1-5	TRBV5-1	once	-	TGCGCCAGCAGCTTGGAGGGAGGGTTCGATCAGCCCCAGCATTTT	CASSLEGGFDQPQHF
TRBJ2-5	TRBV7-9	-	TRBD1	TGTGCCAGCAGCCTAACAGGGGGAGAAGAGACCCAGTACTTC	CASSLTGGEETQYF
TRBJ2-1	TRBV6-4	once	-	TGTGCCAGCAGCGTGGCCCCGGCGGCACACAATGAGCAGTTCTTC	CASSVAPAAHNEQFF
TRBJ2-3	TRBV5-1	-	TRBD1	TGCGCCAGCAGCTTGGGGCAGGGGGCGCGGGCAGATACGCAGTATTTT	CASSLGQGARADTQYF
TRBJ2-1	TRBV9	-	TRBD1	TGTGCCAGCAGCGTCGGACAGGGCTCCTACAATGAGCAGTTCTTC	CASSVGQGSYNEQFF
TRBJ2-6	TRBV5-4	-	-	TGTGCCAGCAGCTCGAACAGGGCTGGGGCCAACGTCCTGACTTTC	CASSSNRAGANVLTF
TRBJ2-7	TRBV19	-	TRBD1	TGTGCCAGTAGGGATGCCGGGACAGGGACCTACGAGCAGTACTTC	CASRDAGTGTYEQYF
TRBJ1-6	TRBV30	-	-	TGTGCCTGTTCGTCCCAGGGAGGGAATTCACCCCTCCACTTT	CACSSQGGNSPLHF
TRBJ2-7	TRBV6-1	few	TRBD2	TGTGCCAGCAGTGAAGAAACCGGGGGGGGCAACGAGCAGTACTTC	CASSEETGGGNEQYF
TRBJ1-1	TRBV7-7	few	-	TGTGCTAGCAGCTTAGTGCGGATTATGAACACTGAAGCTTTCTTT	CASSLVRIMNTEAFF
TRBJ2-5	TRBV5-4	-	TRBD2	TGTGCCAGCAGCTTGCAGGGACTAGCGGGAAAGGGGGAGACCCAGTACTTC	CASSLQGLAGKGETQYF
TRBJ2-7	TRBV10-3	once	TRBD1	TGTGCCATCAGTGAGTCTACAGGGGGTTTCTACGAGCAGTACTTC	CAISESTGGFYEQYF
TRBJ1-6	TRBV9	-	-	TGTGCCAGCGGAGGGAGAAATTCACCCCTCCACTTT	CASGGRNSPLHF
TRBJ1-2	TRBV4-1	-	-	TGCGCCAGCAGCCAAGAAGGGGGTTGCGGCTACACCTTC	CASSQEGGCGYTF
TRBJ2-7	TRBV15	-	-	TGTGCCACCAGCAGACAACAGGAGTACTACGAGCAGTACTTC	CATSRQQEYYEQYF
TRBJ2-7	TRBV7-2	-	-	TGTGCCAGCAGCTTAGCATCTTCCGAGCAGTACTTC	CASSLASSEQYF
TRBJ2-1	TRBV7-2	-	-	TGTGCCAGCAGCTTACGACGGGAGACCCCCTACAATGAGCAGTTCTTC	CASSLRRETPYNEQFF
TRBJ2-7	TRBV27	-	TRBD1	TGTGCCAGCAGTTTATTGCGGACAGGGGATATTTACGAGCAGTACTTC	CASSLLRTGDIYEQYF
TRBJ2-1	TRBV6-1	few	-	TGTGCCAGCACCTGGTTTAGCAATGAGCAGTTCTTC	CASTWFSNEQFF
TRBJ1-1	TRBV5-5	few	TRBD1	TGTGCCAGCAGCTTGGGGACAGGGGGCACTGAAGCTTTCTTT	CASSLGTGGTEAFF